A selection of T cell receptor beta chains follows, all from one sample in a study of T-cell reconstitution after alpha-beta-depleted transplantation in children. From the PCR reads, TCRdb called clonotypes with MiXCR, one entry per CDR3 protein. The data show 800,000 to 1,000,000 distinct CDR3 sequences, around 30% seen once. The sample here was PBMCs, mostly from graft donor cells, taken 360 days after TCRalphabeta/CD19-depleted stem cell transplant. The receptor source for this set is a boy less than two years old who had a stem cell transplant for SCID, so the T cells may come from the graft donor. The CDR3 runs from the conserved cysteine through the conserved F or W. D genes are given only for firm matches. Some rows have no size entry. The others give once, few or many, or a class for an expanded clone.

.	.	TRBV6-2/TRBV6-3	TRBJ2-1	TGTGCCAGCAGTTACGCAGTCTACAATGAGCAGTTCTTC	CASSYAVYNEQFF
few	.	TRBV29-1	TRBJ1-2	TGCAGCGTTGAAGTGGCCAGGGCCATCCCAGGCTATGGCTACACCTTC	CSVEVARAIPGYGYTF
few	.	TRBV7-8	TRBJ2-7	TGTGCCAGCAGCTTAGGACAGGGGAAGGGAGGGTACTACGAGCAGTACTTC	CASSLGQGKGGYYEQYF
.	TRBD2	TRBV20-1	TRBJ2-7	TGCAGTGCTCCACGGACTAGCGGGGGCGAGCAGTACTTC	CSAPRTSGGEQYF
.	.	TRBV7-8	TRBJ2-3	TGTGCCAGCAGCTTTGCTCAAGCTAGCACAGATACGCAGTATTTT	CASSFAQASTDTQYF
.	.	TRBV24-1	TRBJ2-3	TGTGCCACCAGTGACCCCACCAACGGCATTACGCAGTATTTT	CATSDPTNGITQYF
.	.	TRBV18	TRBJ2-2	TGTGCCAGCTCACCAGATAAAACCGGGGAGCTGTTTTTT	CASSPDKTGELFF
.	TRBD1	TRBV5-1	TRBJ2-3	TGCGCCAGCAGCTTGCTTCCGGGACAGGGGGCCGGGGCAGATACGCAGTATTTT	CASSLLPGQGAGADTQYF
.	TRBD2	TRBV27	TRBJ2-1	TGTGCCAGCAGTTTATCGACTAGCGGGAATGAGCAGTTCTTC	CASSLSTSGNEQFF
.	.	TRBV5-1	TRBJ2-1	TGCGCCAGCAGCTTGTTGGATCAGAATAGTTGGAATGAGCAGTTCTTC	CASSLLDQNSWNEQFF